This T cell receptor (beta chain) is from a study of T cells in women clearing cervical HPV infection. Study-level background: Controls gave blood once infection was undetectable; cases at lesion identification.

The CDR3 sequence is 16 residues long. Germline assignment: CDR1 SGHRS and CDR2 YFSETQ. V lost 3 bases and J 0 bases, leaving 12 bases between the germline ends. Study-wide findings and caveats: TRBV6-7 relative abundance averaged roughly 0.099% in cases and roughly 0.17% in controls.

Concerning this clone itself: As yet, its antigen is unknown. The read ends 3 residues early relative to the CDR3; the germline J gene fills the gap.

TCR beta CDR3 amplified by multiplex PCR from approximately 1,300 ng genomic DNA. Using immunoSEQ multiplex PCR, the repertoire was profiled, and TCRdb retains in-frame clones only, with some absent. This sample lists approximately 40,000 clones; its ten largest clones have 7.6%. This chain joins TRBV5-1 and TRBJ1-4; possibly TRBD1 for D (6 bases). Sequencing was done on a sample of blood buffy coat. The clonotype originates from a woman aged 18 to 75 with a cervical HPV16 infection that either progressed to CIN3+ or cleared (not recorded which). CDR3 sequence reads: CASSSGTPSTNEKLFF. The sequenced CDR3 bases are TGCGCCAGCAGCTCCGGGACACCTTCAACTAATGAAAAA.